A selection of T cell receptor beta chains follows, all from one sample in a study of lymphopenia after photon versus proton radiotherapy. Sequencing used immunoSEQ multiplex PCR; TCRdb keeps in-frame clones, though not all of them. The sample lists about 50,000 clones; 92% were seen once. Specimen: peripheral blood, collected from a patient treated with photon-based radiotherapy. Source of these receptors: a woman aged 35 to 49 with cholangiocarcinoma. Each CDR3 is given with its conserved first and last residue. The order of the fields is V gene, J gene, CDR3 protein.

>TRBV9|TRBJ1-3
CASSALGGSGNTIYF
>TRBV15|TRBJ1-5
CATSRVGVGRTGIDQPQHF
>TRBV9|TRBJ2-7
CASTPAGGTHEQYF
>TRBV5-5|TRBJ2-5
CASSLEGKWTQYF
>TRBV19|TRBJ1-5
CASGGVGTVTLPQHF
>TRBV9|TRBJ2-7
CASSPGQGAYEQYF
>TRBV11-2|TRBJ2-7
CASSLGTYEQYF
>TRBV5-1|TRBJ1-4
CALITDRATNEKLFF
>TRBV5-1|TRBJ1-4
CASSLERGREKLFF
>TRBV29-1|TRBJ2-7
CSVEGRDSYEQYF
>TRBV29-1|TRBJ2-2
CSAADTGELFF
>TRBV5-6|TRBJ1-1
CASSLARDAEAFF
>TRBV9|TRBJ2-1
CASSVYRDRDNEQFF
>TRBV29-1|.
CSVATGGSSYEQYF
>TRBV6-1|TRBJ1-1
CASSRNGRTNTEAFF
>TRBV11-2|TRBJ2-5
CASRLYVLGGRGETQYF
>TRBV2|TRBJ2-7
CASGRGGHNYEQYF
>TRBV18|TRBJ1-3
CASSPSGQKAGNTIYF
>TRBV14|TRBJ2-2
CASSQILNTGELFF
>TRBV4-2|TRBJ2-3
CASSQVPPGSRTDTQYF
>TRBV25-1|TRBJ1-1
CASSESQVISNTEAFF
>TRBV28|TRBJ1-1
CASSLPRTVNTEAFF
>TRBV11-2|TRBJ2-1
CASWPGLATSEGYNEQFF
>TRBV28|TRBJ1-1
CASSSQTPEAFF
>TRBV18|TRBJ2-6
CASSPRTGGGLAGANVLTF
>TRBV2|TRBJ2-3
CASSKRGEKDTQYF
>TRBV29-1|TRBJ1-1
CSVDDRGNTEAFF
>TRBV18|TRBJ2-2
CASSVGRSLDGELFF
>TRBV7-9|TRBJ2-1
CASSTTHRGPHEQFF
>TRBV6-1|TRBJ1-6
CASSPRDRDNSPLHF
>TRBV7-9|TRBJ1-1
CASSPGQTNTEAFF
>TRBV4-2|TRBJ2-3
CASSQDGQGSTDTQYF
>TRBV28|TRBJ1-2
CASSPSVNYGYTF
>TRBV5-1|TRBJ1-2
CASSLRTGEYGYTF
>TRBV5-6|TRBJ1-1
CASSSLGGSNTEAFF
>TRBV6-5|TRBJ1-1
CASSRQTGLNTEAFF